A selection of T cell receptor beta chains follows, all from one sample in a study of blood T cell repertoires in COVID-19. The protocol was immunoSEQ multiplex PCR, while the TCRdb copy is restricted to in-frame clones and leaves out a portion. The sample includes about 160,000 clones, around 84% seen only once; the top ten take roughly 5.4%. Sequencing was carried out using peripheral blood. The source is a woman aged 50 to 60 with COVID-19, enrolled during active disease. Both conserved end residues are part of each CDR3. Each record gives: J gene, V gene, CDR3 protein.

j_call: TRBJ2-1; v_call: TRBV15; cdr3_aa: CATSRDVAGPQFF
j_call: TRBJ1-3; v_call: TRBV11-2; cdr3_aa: CASRISISGNTIYF
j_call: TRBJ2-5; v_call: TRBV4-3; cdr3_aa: CASSPKGQGEETQYF
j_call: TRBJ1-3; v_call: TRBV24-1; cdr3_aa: CATSDRTVRSGNTIYF
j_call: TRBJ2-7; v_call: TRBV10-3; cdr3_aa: CAISEAGTVSEQYF
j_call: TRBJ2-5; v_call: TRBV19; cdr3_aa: CASSISRLETQYF
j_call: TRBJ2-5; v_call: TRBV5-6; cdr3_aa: CASSLEQQETQYF
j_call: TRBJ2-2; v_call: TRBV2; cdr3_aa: CASSEGTATNTGELFF
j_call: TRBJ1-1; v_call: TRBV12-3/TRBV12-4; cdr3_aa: CASSMTVNTEAFF
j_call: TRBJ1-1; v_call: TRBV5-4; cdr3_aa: CASSLERFTEAFF
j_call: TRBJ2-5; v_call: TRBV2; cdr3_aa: CASSGLAGGHETQYF
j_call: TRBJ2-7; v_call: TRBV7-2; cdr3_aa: CASSSGTPIYEQYF
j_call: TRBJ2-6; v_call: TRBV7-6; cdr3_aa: CASSLVASGGNAGANVLTF
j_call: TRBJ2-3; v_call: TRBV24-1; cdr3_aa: CATSGISGGPTTDTQYF
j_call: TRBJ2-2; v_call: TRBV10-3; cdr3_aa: CAIGMQYYGELFF
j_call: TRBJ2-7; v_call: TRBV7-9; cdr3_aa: CASSPQGGGFSYEQYF
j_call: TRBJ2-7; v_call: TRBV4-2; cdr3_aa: CASSHIGGTSSYEQYF
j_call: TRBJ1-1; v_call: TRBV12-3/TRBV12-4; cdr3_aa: CASRPDRNTEAFF
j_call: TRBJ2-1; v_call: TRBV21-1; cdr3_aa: CARLSSPNEQFF
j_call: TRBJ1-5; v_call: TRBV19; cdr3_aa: CASSRQGYQPQHF
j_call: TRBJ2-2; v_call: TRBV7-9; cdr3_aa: CASRWTGGYGGELFF
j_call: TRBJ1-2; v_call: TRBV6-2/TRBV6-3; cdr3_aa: CASSPLRGGAGYTF
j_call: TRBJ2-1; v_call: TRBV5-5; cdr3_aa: CASSYTPGQGDYNEQFF
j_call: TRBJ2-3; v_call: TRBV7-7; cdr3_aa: CASSDGSHTDTQYF
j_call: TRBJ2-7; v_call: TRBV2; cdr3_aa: CASRGYRDSTASSYEQYF
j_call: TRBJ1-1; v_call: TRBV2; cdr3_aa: CASRARGSRWDTEAFF
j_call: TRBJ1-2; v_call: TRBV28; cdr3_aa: CASSSADRMGGYTF
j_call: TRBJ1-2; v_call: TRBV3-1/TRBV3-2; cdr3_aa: CASSQDLTGSGGYTF
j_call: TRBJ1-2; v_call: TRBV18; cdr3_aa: CASSTYQGQGYTF
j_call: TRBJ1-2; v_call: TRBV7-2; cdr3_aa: CASSPGQTYGYTF
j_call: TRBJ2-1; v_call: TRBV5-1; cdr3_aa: CASNLAGYLYNEQFF
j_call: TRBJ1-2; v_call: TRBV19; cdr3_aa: CAIRQGGDYGYTF
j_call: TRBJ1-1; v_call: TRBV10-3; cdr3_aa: CAISEAGWENTEAFF
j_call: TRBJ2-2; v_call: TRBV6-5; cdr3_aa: CASSYGGAVTGELFF
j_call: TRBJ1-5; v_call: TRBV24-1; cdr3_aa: CATSAAGEGRQPQHF
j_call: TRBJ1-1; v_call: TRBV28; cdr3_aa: CASSPLGVFEAFF
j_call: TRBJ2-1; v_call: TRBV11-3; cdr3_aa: CASSLEGQATSSYNEQFF
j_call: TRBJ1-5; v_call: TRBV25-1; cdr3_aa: CASSSFGDQPQHF
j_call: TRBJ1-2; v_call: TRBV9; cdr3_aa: CASSAPGQGNYGYTF
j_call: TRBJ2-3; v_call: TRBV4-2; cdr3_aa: CASSQDGQGVTDTQYF
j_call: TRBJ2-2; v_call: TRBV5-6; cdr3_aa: CASSLLSTGELFF
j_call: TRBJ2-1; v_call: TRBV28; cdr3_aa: CASSLSGTGTYNEQFF
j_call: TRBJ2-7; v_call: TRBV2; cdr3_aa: CASSDTESYEQYF
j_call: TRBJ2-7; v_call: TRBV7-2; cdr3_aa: CASRQGLAGYEQYF
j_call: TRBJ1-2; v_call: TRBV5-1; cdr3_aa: CASSGTGDYGYTF
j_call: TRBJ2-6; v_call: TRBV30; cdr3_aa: CAWHRGRVSPGANVLTF
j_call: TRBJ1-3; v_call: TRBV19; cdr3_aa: CASIPDRGGNTIYF
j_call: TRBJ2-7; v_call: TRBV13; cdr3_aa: CASSLEQGSSYEQYF
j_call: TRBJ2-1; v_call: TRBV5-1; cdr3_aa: CASSLARVEQFF
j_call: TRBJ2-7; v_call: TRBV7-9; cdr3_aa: CASSGGPWYEQYF
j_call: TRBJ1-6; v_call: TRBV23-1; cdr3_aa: CASSLPGTGENSPLHF
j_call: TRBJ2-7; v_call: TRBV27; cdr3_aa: CASSSYYEQYF
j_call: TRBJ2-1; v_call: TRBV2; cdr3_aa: CASTTGGGGASYNEQFF
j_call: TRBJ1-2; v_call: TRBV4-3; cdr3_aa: CASSQEPPPGTYGYTF
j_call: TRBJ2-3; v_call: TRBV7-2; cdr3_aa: CALSGGSTDTQYF
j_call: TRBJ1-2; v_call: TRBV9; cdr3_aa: CASSVGWTGVYGYTF
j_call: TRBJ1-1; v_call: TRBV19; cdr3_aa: CASSISLGRREAFF
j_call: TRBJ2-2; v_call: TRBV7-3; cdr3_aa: CASSLNRYTGELFF
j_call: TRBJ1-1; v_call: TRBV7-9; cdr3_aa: CASSLYREGEAFF
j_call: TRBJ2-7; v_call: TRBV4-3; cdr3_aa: CASSQPTQRGAPLEQYF